The 13 T cell receptor beta chains listed next were all sequenced from one sample in a study of blood T cell repertoires in COVID-19. Sequenced by immunoSEQ multiplex PCR; TCRdb stores in-frame clones only, minus some. The sample holds 180,000 or so clones, roughly 81% seen once. Specimen: peripheral blood. These receptor sequences come from a woman aged 80 or over with COVID-19, enrolled during active disease.

There are a few counts of this clone. This rearrangement joins TRBV7-6 to TRBJ2-2, with D possibly TRBD1 on 5 matching bases. Per the germline V gene, CDR1 is SGHVS and CDR2 is FNYEAQ. CDR3 length equals 16 residues. Trimming cost V 2 bases and J 0 bases, with 10 bases left between them. CDR3 residues: CASSLRQPANTGELFF. The CDR3 region has the DNA TGTGCCAGCAGCTTACGACAGCCCGCGAACACCGGGGAGCTGTTTTTT.

The genes are TRBV6-5 and TRBJ2-4; tentatively, D is TRBD1 (5 bases). The CDR3 sequence is 14 residues long. Trimming removed 2 bases at V and 7 bases at J, with 12 bases between. CDR1 is MNHEY and CDR2 is SVGAGI in the germline V gene. The DNA of the CDR3 is TGTGCCAGCAGTTACGAACAGGCCCCCAACATTCAGTACTTC. Protein: CASSYEQAPNIQYF.

This chain links TRBV5-1 with TRBJ2-5, with D tentatively TRBD2 (6 bases). Trimming pared 5 bases from V and 4 bases from J, leaving 12 bases between. Per the germline V gene, CDR1 is SGHRS and CDR2 is YFSETQ. The CDR3 extends over 13 amino acids. CDR3 in amino acids: CASSSGVSETQYF. The CDR3 nucleotides are TGCGCCAGCAGTTCGGGGGTATCAGAGACCCAGTACTTC. Full variable domain (outside the CDR3, taken from reference TRBV5-1 and TRBJ2-5): KAGVTQTPRYLIKTRGQQVTLSCSPISGHRSVSWYQQTPGQGLQFLFEYFSETQRNKGNFPGRFSGRQFSNSRSEMNVSTLELGDSALYLCASSSGVSETQYFGPGTRLLVL.

This chain uses TRBV18 with TRBJ2-1; TRBD2 agrees at 15 bases. Germline V gene sequence: CDR1 KGHSH, CDR2 LQKENI. CDR3 length equals 17 residues. Trimming cost V 3 bases and J 8 bases; bases outside gene matches: 8. CDR3 loop: CASSPGLAGGMVDEQFF. CDR3 sequence (DNA): TGTGCCAGCTCACCGGGACTAGCGGGAGGTATGGTAGATGAGCAGTTCTTC.

V usage is TRBV7-3 and J usage is TRBJ2-1, with 9 bases identical to TRBD1. The germline gives CDR1 SGHTA, CDR2 FQGTGA. The V segment lost 4 bases and the J segment 0 bases; nucleotides outside the gene matches: 1. The CDR3 consists of 15 residues. The CDR3 DNA follows: TGTGCCAGCAGCTCGACAGGGGGCTCCTACAATGAGCAGTTCTTC. Its translation is CASSSTGGSYNEQFF. The entire variable domain, with the rest obtained from reference TRBV7-3 and TRBJ2-1, is as follows: GAGVSQTPSNKVTEKGKYVELRCDPISGHTALYWYRQSLGQGPEFLIYFQGTGAADDSGLPNDRFFAVRPEGSVSTLKIQRTERGDSAVYLCASSSTGGSYNEQFFGPGTRLTVL.

V and J are TRBV10-3 and TRBJ1-2, with D perhaps matching TRBD1 (6 bases). The germline V gene has CDR1 ENHRY and CDR2 SYGVKD. This CDR3 spans 13 amino acids. V was trimmed by 4 bases and J by 1 base, leaving 7 bases between them. The CDR3 region is CAISGDINYGYTF. CDR3 DNA sequence: TGTGCCATCAGTGGGGACATTAACTATGGCTACACCTTC.

The chain uses TRBV6-6 and TRBJ1-1; 12 bases line up with TRBD1. This CDR3 region has 14 residues. Germline assignment: CDR1 MNHNY and CDR2 SVGAGI (reference sequence). Trimming cost V 2 bases and J 11 bases; bases outside gene matches: 6. The CDR3 protein is CASSYSGTGGRAFF. As DNA, the CDR3 is TGTGCCAGCAGTTACAGCGGGACAGGGGGCAGGGCTTTCTTT.

A single count supports this clone. DNA of the CDR3: TGTGCCAGCAGTCGGGACAGGGGAAATGAGCAGTTCTTC. This gives the protein CASSRDRGNEQFF. The V gene is TRBV7-3, the J gene TRBJ2-1; 10 positions match TRBD1. CDR1 and CDR2 from the germline V gene are SGHTA and FQGTGA. After removal of 6 bases from V and 7 bases from J, the junction contained 3 bases not matched to a gene. CDR3 length: 13 amino acids. The whole variable domain, filled in from reference TRBV7-3 and TRBJ2-1, reads GAGVSQTPSNKVTEKGKYVELRCDPISGHTALYWYRQSLGQGPEFLIYFQGTGAADDSGLPNDRFFAVRPEGSVSTLKIQRTERGDSAVYLCASSRDRGNEQFFGPGTRLTVL.

The chain recombines TRBV28 with TRBJ2-1, with 8 positions matching TRBD1. This CDR3 comprises 15 residues. The junction had 10 bases not matched to a gene; V was cut back by 5 bases and J by 7 bases. Germline CDR1 MDHEN, CDR2 SYDVKM. CDR3 amino acids: CASSKLRGRINEQFF. CDR3 DNA sequence: TGTGCCAGCAGTAAACTCAGGGGGCGGATAAATGAGCAGTTCTTC.

The chain joins TRBV7-9 to TRBJ1-3; 7 nucleotides agree with TRBD1. Germline-derived CDR1 and CDR2 are SEHNR and FQNEAQ (reference sequence). The CDR3 loop spans 17 amino acids. Unmatched junction bases numbered 10, after V lost 5 bases and J lost 0 bases. CDR3 nucleotides: TGTGCCAGCAGCCCACTGCCTGGGACAGTCTCTGGAAACACCATATATTTT. Protein product: CASSPLPGTVSGNTIYF. Drawing the rest from reference TRBV7-9 and TRBJ1-3, the complete variable domain is DTGVSQNPRHKITKRGQNVTFRCDPISEHNRLYWYRQTLGQGPEFLTYFQNEAQLEKSRLLSDRFSAERPKGSFSTLEIQRTEQGDSAMYLCASSPLPGTVSGNTIYFGEGSWLTVV.

The chain is built from TRBV5-5 and TRBJ2-7; 10 nucleotides match TRBD2. Germline V gene lookup returns CDR1 SGHKS and CDR2 YYEKEE (reference sequence). V trimming: 8 bases; J trimming: 3 bases; junction bases outside the gene matches: 5. The CDR3 has 13 amino acids. The CDR3 nucleotides are TGTGCCAGTTCTAGCGGGGGTCTCTACGAGCAGTACTTC. This encodes CASSSGGLYEQYF.

V usage is TRBV11-2 and J usage is TRBJ1-1; possible D gene TRBD1, 5 bases. This CDR3 has 14 residues. The V end lost 0 bases, the J end lost 4 bases, and 9 bases lay between the germline ends. CDR1 and CDR2 (germline): SGHAT, FQNNGV. The CDR3 spells CASSLEGGITEAFF. CDR3 DNA sequence: TGTGCCAGCAGCTTAGAGGGGGGTATCACTGAAGCTTTCTTT.

The chain joins TRBV5-4 to TRBJ2-1; TRBD2 matches 8 bases. The V gene's germline CDR1 is SGHNT and CDR2 YYREEE (reference sequence). The CDR3 has 15 amino acids. Trimming at V came to 3 bases and at J to 6 bases, leaving 8 bases not matched to a gene. In nucleotides, the CDR3 is TGTGCCAGCAGCTCCTCAATAGCGGGGTTCAATGAGCAGTTCTTC. It is translated as CASSSSIAGFNEQFF.